A single sample is the source of the 10 T cell receptor beta chains below, sequenced in a study of shared clonotypes between healthy human individuals. Clones were sequenced by immunoSEQ multiplex PCR, and TCRdb holds only the in-frame ones, with some missing. The sample records over a million clones, roughly 98% being singletons. What was sequenced was naive CD4+ T cells sorted from blood. Subset reported: CD45RA+ positively selected. These receptor sequences come from a man younger than 40 in good health.

The chain couples TRBV5-4 to TRBJ2-7; possible D gene TRBD1, 5 bases. V lost 4 bases, J lost 0 bases, and 11 bases lay in between. In germline, CDR1 is SGHNT, CDR2 YYREEE (reference sequence). The CDR3 is 14 residues long. CDR3 coding DNA: TGTGCCAGCAGCGCCAGGGAAAGCTCCTACGAGCAGTACTTC. This gives the protein CASSARESSYEQYF.

The chain carries TRBV5-4 and TRBJ2-1; tentatively, D is TRBD2 (6 bases). This CDR3 comprises 14 residues. CDR1 and CDR2 from the germline V gene are SGHNT and YYREEE (reference sequence). Trimming took off 0 bases at V and 11 bases at J, with 15 bases between the two ends. In DNA form, the CDR3 reads TGTGCCAGCAGCTTGGGCGGGGTAACAATGAAGCAGTTCTTC. Encoded protein: CASSLGGVTMKQFF. Using reference TRBV5-4 and TRBJ2-1 for the parts outside the CDR3, the full variable domain is ETGVTQSPTHLIKTRGQQVTLRCSSQSGHNTVSWYQQALGQGPQFIFQYYREEENGRGNFPPRFSGLQFPNYSSELNVNALELDDSALYLCASSLGGVTMKQFFGPGTRLTVL.

The chain carries TRBV10-3 and TRBJ2-1; D gene unclear. This CDR3 has 12 amino acids. V lost 4 bases to trimming and J lost 7 bases, with 8 bases between them. Germline CDR1 ENHRY, CDR2 SYGVKD. The CDR3: CAISGGLNEQFF. The CDR3 DNA reads TGTGCCATCAGTGGGGGATTGAATGAGCAGTTCTTC.

J is TRBJ2-7 and V is TRBV9, with TRBD1 identical over 7 bases. CDR3 length: 16 residues. V lost 0 bases and J lost 3; bases outside the gene matches: 9. Germline lookup yields CDR1 SGDLS and CDR2 YYNGEE. CDR3 residues: CASSVGGQPEYYEQYF. Here the CDR3 DNA reads TGTGCCAGCAGCGTAGGGGGACAGCCAGAGTACTACGAGCAGTACTTC.

This chain uses TRBV28 with TRBJ1-5; tentative D call: TRBD1 (5 bases). The CDR3 is 15 amino acids. V lost 5 bases, J lost 6 bases, and 17 bases lay in between. Germline V lookup: CDR1 MDHEN, CDR2 SYDVKM. The chain's CDR3 is CASSPLRRGGQPQHF. Here the CDR3 DNA reads TGTGCCAGCAGTCCCCTGAGGCGCGGGGGTCAGCCCCAGCATTTT.

CDR3 sequence reads: CASGLSLGNQPQHF. CDR3 nucleotide sequence: TGTGCCAGCGGGTTGAGTTTGGGCAATCAGCCCCAGCATTTT. The chain is built from TRBV28 and TRBJ1-5; no firm D call. From germline, CDR1 is MDHEN and CDR2 SYDVKM. V gave up 8 bases and J gave up 2 bases, with 13 bases separating them. The CDR3 is 14 residues long.

The gene calls are TRBV7-9 and TRBJ2-3; 7 positions agree with TRBD2. Trimming at V came to 0 bases and at J to 5 bases, leaving 11 bases not matched to a gene. The CDR3 is 17 amino acids. CDR1 is SEHNR, CDR2 FQNEAQ, per germline (reference sequence). The CDR3 bases are TGTGCCAGCAGCTTAGCTTCGGGGGGAGAAGGCGGAGATACGCAGTATTTT. Protein product: CASSLASGGEGGDTQYF.

This clone was detected once. The J gene is TRBJ2-7, the V gene TRBV4-1; 7 nucleotides agree with TRBD1. Germline V gene sequence: CDR1 MGHRA, CDR2 YSYEKL. With V trimmed by 0 bases and J by 5 bases, 4 bases remained unmatched. This CDR3 comprises 14 residues. In DNA, the CDR3 is TGCGCCAGCAGCCAAGAAGGACAGGAGGACGAGCAGTACTTC. This sequence encodes CASSQEGQEDEQYF.

This rearrangement joins TRBV28 to TRBJ1-2; the D gene is possibly TRBD1 (5 bases). V gave up 7 bases and J gave up 4 bases, with 22 bases separating them. The CDR3 length is 16 residues. Germline CDR1 MDHEN, CDR2 SYDVKM. CDR3 in amino acids: CASKRSWGGEGYGYTF. DNA for the CDR3: TGTGCCAGCAAAAGAAGTTGGGGGGGAGAAGGCTATGGCTACACCTTC.

The chain uses TRBV5-6 and TRBJ1-4, with D unresolved. The CDR3 has 14 residues. Deletions cut 2 bases from V and 4 bases from J, with 9 bases between. CDR1 is SGHDT, CDR2 YYEEEE, per germline. The CDR3 coding sequence is TGTGCCAGCAGCTTACGAAAATTTAATGAAAAACTGTTTTTT. Protein product: CASSLRKFNEKLFF.